This T cell receptor beta chain emerged from a study of long-term antiretroviral therapy in people with HIV. At survey level, the immunoSEQ assay was run in its v3.0 version. Using immunoSEQ multiplex PCR, the repertoire was profiled, and TCRdb retains in-frame clones only, with some absent. The sample gives about 27,000 clones, 80% to 85% of which show up once; about 11% is in the top ten. CDR3 length: 15 residues. The V gene's germline CDR1 is SGDLS and CDR2 YYNGEE. The junction had 4 bases not matched to a gene; V was cut back by 3 bases and J by 4 bases. The chain carries TRBV9 and TRBJ2-5; TRBD2 agrees at 12 bases. This receptor was identified in a man aged 18 to 30 with HIV. Material: unsorted PBMCs, obtained 0.8 years before starting antiretroviral therapy. The CDR3 loop reads CASSAGGLAGETQYF. Here the CDR3 DNA reads TGTGCCAGCAGCGCTGGGGGACTAGCGGGAGAGACCCAGTACTTC.